A selection of T cell receptor beta chains follows, all from one sample in a study of T cells in Graves' hyperthyroidism and ophthalmopathy. In TCRdb, the multiplex PCR reads were re-called with MiXCR into one record per CDR3 protein. The repertoire holds nearly 600,000 distinct CDR3 sequences, with 14% as singletons. The material sequenced was blood. All receptors come from a young woman with Graves' ophthalmopathy. The CDR3 runs from the conserved cysteine through the conserved F or W. Each record gives: CDR3 DNA, CDR3 protein, V gene, D gene, J gene, clone size. A D gene is named only where the DNA matches it firmly. Clone sizes are given selectively: once, few, many, or a class where the clone is expanded.

CDR3nt: TGTGCCAGCAGCCCGTCTTTTAATCAGCCCCAGCATTTT
CDR3aa: CASSPSFNQPQHF
v_gene: TRBV9
d_gene: .
j_gene: TRBJ1-5
abundance: few

CDR3nt: TGCGCCAGCAGCCGCGTCCCCCCGGGCCCCTATGGCTACACCTTC
CDR3aa: CASSRVPPGPYGYTF
v_gene: TRBV4-1
d_gene: .
j_gene: TRBJ1-2
abundance: few

CDR3nt: TGTGCCAGCAGTCTCGCCTTGAGCGGGAGAGATATGGCAGATACGCAGTATTTT
CDR3aa: CASSLALSGRDMADTQYF
v_gene: TRBV28
d_gene: TRBD2
j_gene: TRBJ2-3
abundance: .

CDR3nt: TGTGCCAGCAGCTTGGCAACGAATACGCAGTATTTT
CDR3aa: CASSLATNTQYF
v_gene: TRBV7-2
d_gene: .
j_gene: TRBJ2-3
abundance: many

CDR3nt: TGTGCCAGCAGCTTCTTTCGGGACTACGTGGAAGAGACCCAGTACTTC
CDR3aa: CASSFFRDYVEETQYF
v_gene: TRBV7-9
d_gene: TRBD2
j_gene: TRBJ2-5
abundance: many

CDR3nt: TGTGCCAGCACAGAGGGACTCACAGATACGCAGTATTTT
CDR3aa: CASTEGLTDTQYF
v_gene: TRBV2
d_gene: .
j_gene: TRBJ2-3
abundance: many

CDR3nt: TGTGCCAGCAGCTTAACGGGGGAAAAAGCTTTTTTT
CDR3aa: CASSLTGEKAFF
v_gene: TRBV7-3
d_gene: .
j_gene: TRBJ1-4
abundance: .

CDR3nt: TGTGCCAGCTCACCACCGAACAGGGACCCGGTCGACACCGGGGAGCTGTTTTTT
CDR3aa: CASSPPNRDPVDTGELFF
v_gene: TRBV28
d_gene: .
j_gene: TRBJ2-2
abundance: .

CDR3nt: TGCAGTGCTAGATACCCCGACAGCCGCTCCTATAATTCACCCCTCCACTTT
CDR3aa: CSARYPDSRSYNSPLHF
v_gene: TRBV20-1
d_gene: .
j_gene: TRBJ1-6
abundance: .

CDR3nt: TGTGCCAGCAGTTTAGTGTTCGGCCCTCGGACTGAAGCTTTCTTT
CDR3aa: CASSLVFGPRTEAFF
v_gene: TRBV28
d_gene: .
j_gene: TRBJ1-1
abundance: many

CDR3nt: TGTGCCAGCACTTGGGGAGGAGCTAACTATGGCTACACCTTC
CDR3aa: CASTWGGANYGYTF
v_gene: TRBV11-2
d_gene: .
j_gene: TRBJ1-2
abundance: .

CDR3nt: TGTGCCAGCTCACCAAGCAGAGGCACCGGGGAGATGTTTTTT
CDR3aa: CASSPSRGTGEMFF
v_gene: TRBV18
d_gene: .
j_gene: TRBJ2-2
abundance: many

CDR3nt: TGTGCCAGCAGTGTAGATAGCTTCACCGGGGAGCTGTTTTTT
CDR3aa: CASSVDSFTGELFF
v_gene: TRBV25-1
d_gene: .
j_gene: TRBJ2-2
abundance: few

CDR3nt: TGTGCCAGCAGTCTCGGACTAGCGGGAGTTGATATGGGTCATGAGCAGTTCTTC
CDR3aa: CASSLGLAGVDMGHEQFF
v_gene: TRBV12-3/TRBV12-4
d_gene: TRBD2
j_gene: TRBJ2-1
abundance: .

CDR3nt: TGTGCCAGCAGCGCGAGAGGACAGGGGGCGACTAGCGGGAGGTATACCTACGAGCAGTACTTC
CDR3aa: CASSARGQGATSGRYTYEQYF
v_gene: TRBV7-9
d_gene: TRBD2
j_gene: TRBJ2-7
abundance: .

CDR3nt: TGCAGTGCCCCAGAAGCGGATCAAGAGACCCAGTACTTC
CDR3aa: CSAPEADQETQYF
v_gene: TRBV20-1
d_gene: .
j_gene: TRBJ2-5
abundance: many

CDR3nt: TGTGCCACCGGGGGTTGGGGGAAAGGGGAGCTGTTTTTT
CDR3aa: CATGGWGKGELFF
v_gene: TRBV12-3/TRBV12-4
d_gene: .
j_gene: TRBJ2-2
abundance: .

CDR3nt: TGTGCCAGCAGCTTAATGCAGGGTACGGAGCAGTTCTTC
CDR3aa: CASSLMQGTEQFF
v_gene: TRBV7-3
d_gene: .
j_gene: TRBJ2-1
abundance: many

CDR3nt: TGTGCCAGCAGTGAAGGGACTAGTCCCTACGAGCAGTACTTC
CDR3aa: CASSEGTSPYEQYF
v_gene: TRBV2
d_gene: TRBD2
j_gene: TRBJ2-7
abundance: many

CDR3nt: TGTGCCAGCAGCCACGAGTGGGACAGGGGGACAGCAGATACGCAGTATTTT
CDR3aa: CASSHEWDRGTADTQYF
v_gene: TRBV3-1
d_gene: TRBD1
j_gene: TRBJ2-3
abundance: many

CDR3nt: TGTGCCAGCAGCTTCCCAGCGGGACTGGCCGGGGAGCTGTTTTTT
CDR3aa: CASSFPAGLAGELFF
v_gene: TRBV5-4
d_gene: TRBD2
j_gene: TRBJ2-2
abundance: .

CDR3nt: TGTGCCAGCAGTTACTTATGGCAGGGGGGAGCCAAAAACATTCAGTACTTC
CDR3aa: CASSYLWQGGAKNIQYF
v_gene: TRBV6-2/TRBV6-3
d_gene: .
j_gene: TRBJ2-4
abundance: many

CDR3nt: TGTGCCAGTAGTATGGCCACAGGGTTCTACGAGCAGTACTTC
CDR3aa: CASSMATGFYEQYF
v_gene: TRBV19
d_gene: .
j_gene: TRBJ2-7
abundance: .

CDR3nt: TGCGCCAGCAGCCAAGGTTCGGGAGGGAACAATGAGCAGTTCTTC
CDR3aa: CASSQGSGGNNEQFF
v_gene: TRBV4-3
d_gene: TRBD2
j_gene: TRBJ2-1
abundance: .

CDR3nt: TGCGCCAGCAGCCAAGATAGGGTATACGGGAGGGCCTCTGGGAATGAGCAGTTCTTC
CDR3aa: CASSQDRVYGRASGNEQFF
v_gene: TRBV4-1
d_gene: TRBD2
j_gene: TRBJ2-1
abundance: .

CDR3nt: TGTGCCAGCAGCCAAAACAGGAACAATGAGCAGTTCTTC
CDR3aa: CASSQNRNNEQFF
v_gene: TRBV3-1
d_gene: .
j_gene: TRBJ2-1
abundance: few

CDR3nt: TGTGCCAGCAGTTCCCAAGATCAGCCCCAGCATTTT
CDR3aa: CASSSQDQPQHF
v_gene: TRBV6-1
d_gene: .
j_gene: TRBJ1-5
abundance: many